A selection of T cell receptor beta chains follows, all from one sample in a study of blood T cell repertoires in COVID-19. The table came from immunoSEQ multiplex PCR; TCRdb's copy has only in-frame clones and leaves some out. The table has around 700,000 clones, about nine tenths seen once; the top ten hold about 0.26%. The specimen was peripheral blood. These receptors came from a woman in her late teens or twenties with acute or convalescent COVID-19. The CDR3 runs from the conserved cysteine through the conserved F or W. Each record gives: CDR3 length, D gene, V gene, clone size, J gene, CDR3 protein, CDR3 DNA. The D gene is left open where the match is weak. Size tells how often a clone was seen (once, few, many) or the class of an expanded clone, and some rows leave it out.

len: 14; d_gene: .; v_gene: TRBV5-6; abundance: .; j_gene: TRBJ2-5; CDR3aa: CASSFLGQQETQYF; CDR3nt: TGTGCCAGCAGCTTTCTCGGACAGCAAGAGACCCAGTACTTC
len: 14; d_gene: .; v_gene: TRBV6-5; abundance: .; j_gene: TRBJ2-7; CDR3aa: CASKEAGGFDEQYF; CDR3nt: TGTGCCAGCAAGGAGGCAGGGGGGTTCGACGAGCAGTACTTC
len: 12; d_gene: .; v_gene: TRBV11-2; abundance: .; j_gene: TRBJ2-7; CDR3aa: CASSADLGEQYF; CDR3nt: TGTGCCAGCAGCGCCGACTTGGGCGAGCAGTACTTC
len: 13; d_gene: .; v_gene: TRBV6-5; abundance: .; j_gene: TRBJ1-6; CDR3aa: CASGKTGNSPLHF; CDR3nt: TGTGCCAGCGGAAAAACAGGGAATTCACCCCTCCACTTT
len: 15; d_gene: .; v_gene: TRBV27; abundance: .; j_gene: TRBJ2-1; CDR3aa: CASSLDGSSYNEQFF; CDR3nt: TGTGCCAGCAGCCTGGACGGGAGCTCCTACAATGAGCAGTTCTTC
len: 14; d_gene: .; v_gene: TRBV29-1; abundance: .; j_gene: TRBJ1-5; CDR3aa: CSVEEGAGYQPQHF; CDR3nt: TGCAGCGTTGAAGAGGGGGCAGGGTATCAGCCCCAGCATTTT
len: 14; d_gene: .; v_gene: TRBV9; abundance: .; j_gene: TRBJ1-2; CDR3aa: CASSPSTEPYGYTF; CDR3nt: TGTGCCAGCAGCCCGTCGACAGAGCCCTATGGCTACACCTTC
len: 12; d_gene: .; v_gene: TRBV3-1/TRBV3-2; abundance: .; j_gene: TRBJ2-1; CDR3aa: CASSAAQGGQFF; CDR3nt: TGTGCCAGCAGCGCAGCCCAGGGGGGGCAGTTCTTC
len: 14; d_gene: .; v_gene: TRBV27; abundance: .; j_gene: TRBJ2-7; CDR3aa: CASSDFEQGNEQYF; CDR3nt: TGTGCCAGCAGTGACTTTGAGCAGGGCAACGAGCAGTACTTC
len: 11; d_gene: .; v_gene: TRBV28; abundance: .; j_gene: TRBJ1-2; CDR3aa: CASRVGYGYTF; CDR3nt: TGTGCCAGCAGAGTCGGCTATGGCTACACCTTC
len: 14; d_gene: TRBD2; v_gene: TRBV28; abundance: .; j_gene: TRBJ2-7; CDR3aa: CASRGTSGSYEQYF; CDR3nt: TGTGCCAGCAGGGGGACTAGCGGGTCCTACGAGCAGTACTTC
len: 14; d_gene: .; v_gene: TRBV9; abundance: once; j_gene: TRBJ1-1; CDR3aa: CASKEMAANTEAFF; CDR3nt: TGTGCCAGCAAAGAAATGGCGGCAAACACTGAAGCTTTCTTT
len: 11; d_gene: TRBD1; v_gene: TRBV30; abundance: .; j_gene: TRBJ1-1; CDR3aa: CAWSTDRGAFF; CDR3nt: TGTGCCTGGAGTACGGACAGGGGAGCTTTCTTT
len: 14; d_gene: .; v_gene: TRBV9; abundance: .; j_gene: TRBJ1-1; CDR3aa: CASSSRQADTEAFF; CDR3nt: TGTGCCAGCAGCAGCCGACAGGCCGACACTGAAGCTTTCTTT